The present TCR beta chain was sequenced within a study of CD8+ T cells in alopecia areata. Isolated RNA was reverse transcribed into cDNA used as the sequencing template. The method was immunoSEQ multiplex PCR; TCRdb's version includes in-frame clones alone and lacks a portion of them. Of about 190,000 clones listed, 64% were seen once; the top ten hold approximately 1.2%. Sample treatment: oral pan-JAK inhibitor, 5-10 mg twice daily. The length of the CDR3 is 13 residues. V was trimmed by 7 bases and J by 3 bases, leaving 12 bases between them. This sample comprised CD4+ T cells sorted from blood, obtained around week 50, from a patient treated with tofacitinib. The TCR originated in a human donor with alopecia areata. J is TRBJ1-2 and V is TRBV23-1; D gene unclear. Being an ORF, TRBV23-1 has a function that is uncertain. In DNA form, the CDR3 reads TGCGCCAGCACCGGGGAATACGACTATGGCTACACCTTC. It yields the protein CASTGEYDYGYTF.